What follows is one TCR beta chain and its context. Its antigen is undetermined. This entry is derived from a study of shared clonotypes between healthy human individuals. Produced via immunoSEQ multiplex PCR; TCRdb's table is partial and in-frame only. In the table there are around 940,000 clones, less than 85% of which are singletons. Trimming cost V 4 bases and J 0 bases; bases outside gene matches: 6. CDR3 length: 14 residues. From germline, CDR1 is SQVTM and CDR2 ANQGSEA. Study-level points and caveats: Rarefaction analysis demonstrated incomplete sorted-subset sequencing notwithstanding large depth. Sampling was confined to blood; repertoires within tissues likely differ. Naive subsets generally exceeded memory subsets in estimated richness.

The study drew all its donors from Caucasian adults living in Nashville, Tennessee. The sequenced sample was memory CD4+ T cells sorted from blood. The subset: CD45RA-negative fraction. V and J are TRBV29-1 and TRBJ2-7; 7 bases match TRBD2. This clonotype was sampled from a man aged 18 to 29 in good health. The CDR3 spells CSVVVAGSSYEQYF. CDR3 DNA: TGCAGCGTTGTAGTAGCGGGTAGCTCCTACGAGCAGTACTTC.